These 12 T cell receptor beta chains originate from one sample sequenced in a study of cytomegalovirus exposure and HLA in healthy donors. The primer mix had 60 Vbeta and 13 Jbeta primers. The protocol was immunoSEQ multiplex PCR, while the TCRdb copy is restricted to in-frame clones and leaves out a portion. The sample includes 250,000 to 350,000 clones, 80% of them seen just once. Sequencing input: PBMCs. The receptor source for this set is a girl aged 2-9 years in good health and CMV-seronegative.

The rearrangement links TRBV4-1 to TRBJ1-5, with D uncertain. The CDR3 covers 15 residues. V dropped 0 bases and J dropped 8 bases, with 14 bases sitting between them. Per germline, CDR1 MGHRA and CDR2 YSYEKL. The CDR3 DNA follows: TGCGCCAGCAGCCAAGATCGCACCGCCGGGGAGCCCCAGCATTTT. Translation gives CASSQDRTAGEPQHF.

The chain uses TRBV5-5 and TRBJ1-4; tentative D call: TRBD1 (5 bases). Trimming pared 0 bases from V and 0 bases from J, leaving 6 bases between. This CDR3 is 15 amino acids long. Germline V gene sequence: CDR1 SGHKS, CDR2 YYEKEE (reference sequence). Here the CDR3 DNA reads TGTGCCAGCAGCTTGGGGGGCGCAACTAATGAAAAACTGTTTTTT. Amino acids: CASSLGGATNEKLFF.

The CDR3 sequence: CASSQVYRASNQPQHF. CDR3 nucleotide sequence: TGCGCCAGCAGCCAAGTATACAGGGCAAGCAATCAGCCCCAGCATTTT. The chain couples TRBV4-1 to TRBJ1-5; perhaps TRBD1 as D (6 bases). V lost 1 base and J 1 base, leaving 11 bases between the germline ends. Germline loops: CDR1 MGHRA, CDR2 YSYEKL. The CDR3 length is 16 residues.

The CDR3 reads CASSSISGSSSYEQYF. DNA for the CDR3: TGCGCCAGCAGCTCTATTAGCGGGAGTAGTTCCTACGAGCAGTACTTC. The chain is built from TRBV4-1 and TRBJ2-7, with 9 bases lining up with TRBD2. V was clipped by 5 bases and J by 1 base; unmatched bases: 9. Germline-derived CDR1 and CDR2 are MGHRA and YSYEKL. The CDR3 is made up of 16 amino acids.

The rearrangement uses TRBV9 and TRBJ1-2, with D perhaps matching TRBD1 (5 bases). Trimming left V 3 bases short and J 0 bases short, with 12 bases between. Germline CDR1 is SGDLS and CDR2 is YYNGEE. CDR3 length: 15 residues. As DNA, the CDR3 is TGTGCCAGCAGCGCGAGCCAGGGTGCTAACTATGGCTACACCTTC. It translates to CASSASQGANYGYTF.

CDR3 in amino acids: CAIGQGPYEQYF. The CDR3 nucleotides read TGTGCCATCGGACAGGGACCGTACGAGCAGTACTTC. This chain joins TRBV10-3 and TRBJ2-7, with 8 bases lining up with TRBD1. The V gene end was trimmed by 8 bases and the J gene end by 4 bases; junction bases not matched to a gene: 4. The CDR3 sequence is 12 residues long. Germline assignment: CDR1 ENHRY and CDR2 SYGVKD.

V usage is TRBV30 and J usage is TRBJ2-1; 9 bases agree with TRBD1. Germline trimming cut 2 bases from V and 4 bases from J; bases unmatched to any gene: 6. There are 15 residues in the CDR3. Germline CDR1 GTSNPN, CDR2 SVGIG (reference sequence). In DNA form, the CDR3 reads TGTGCCTGGAGTACCGGGACAGGGATTTACAATGAGCAGTTCTTC. The encoded protein is CAWSTGTGIYNEQFF.

This clone has just one count. The J gene is TRBJ2-3, the V gene TRBV13, with TRBD2 identical over 10 bases. In germline, CDR1 is PRHDT, CDR2 FYEKMQ (reference sequence). V was pared by 4 bases and J by 4 bases, with 8 bases of the junction left unmatched. This CDR3 has 16 amino acids. The CDR3 sequence is CASSSRTSGNADTQYF. DNA for the CDR3: TGTGCCAGCAGCTCACGGACTAGCGGTAACGCAGATACGCAGTATTTT.

This chain links TRBV7-9 with TRBJ1-4; 8 bases map to TRBD1. V shed 4 bases, J shed 8 bases, and the junction held 9 bases outside the gene matches. CDR3 length: 15 amino acids. Germline CDR1 is SEHNR and CDR2 is FQNEAQ (reference sequence). The CDR3 protein is CASSSLDREGEKLFF. The CDR3 region has the DNA TGTGCCAGCAGCTCACTGGACAGGGAGGGGGAAAAACTGTTTTTT.

The chain combines TRBV4-1 with TRBJ1-1; no clear D gene. CDR1 and CDR2 (germline): MGHRA, YSYEKL. V lost 0 bases and J lost 1, with 9 bases in between. The length of the CDR3 is 15 residues. The CDR3 bases are TGCGCCAGCAGCCAAGAGGTCGGCGGGAACACTGAAGCTTTCTTT. Its protein is CASSQEVGGNTEAFF.

The chain links TRBV5-4 to TRBJ2-7, with TRBD1 matching 8 bases. Losses at the gene ends were 4 bases for V and 7 bases for J; bases not matched to a gene: 10. Per the germline V gene, CDR1 is SGHNT and CDR2 is YYREEE (reference sequence). The CDR3 has 14 amino acids. In DNA, the CDR3 is TGTGCCAGCAGCCCGGGACAGGCCCACGGGGAGCAGTACTTC. Translating gives CASSPGQAHGEQYF. Combining the CDR3 with reference TRBV5-4 and TRBJ2-7 gives the whole variable domain ETGVTQSPTHLIKTRGQQVTLRCSSQSGHNTVSWYQQALGQGPQFIFQYYREEENGRGNFPPRFSGLQFPNYSSELNVNALELDDSALYLCASSPGQAHGEQYFGPGTRLTVT.

Only one count was recorded for this clone. V and J are TRBV2 and TRBJ1-4; TRBD1 might be the D (5 bases). Germline V gene sequence: CDR1 SNHLY, CDR2 FYNNEI. The CDR3 loop spans 15 amino acids. V was clipped by 6 bases and J by 6 bases, with 17 bases between them. The CDR3 bases are TGTGCCAGCAGAAGAGACAGATTTAACTATGAAAAACTGTTTTTT. This gives the protein CASRRDRFNYEKLFF.